These 17 T cell receptor beta chains came from one sample sequenced in a study of blood T cell repertoires in COVID-19 (dated by TCRdb to 2020 to 2022). The library relied on the immunoSEQ multiplex PCR assay. TCRdb limited this immuneACCESS table to in-frame rearrangements with V and J called. A share of clones is missing; checked studies link under half to unresolved V genes, and the rest is unexplained. For this sample there are 55,000 to 75,000 clones; around three quarters appear just once. The ten biggest clones cover about 40% of the sample. Sequenced input: peripheral blood. The receptors here all came from a woman between 65 and 79 years old with acute or convalescent COVID-19.

The chain combines TRBV19 with TRBJ1-5; D may be TRBD1 (6 bases). Germline-derived CDR1 and CDR2 are LNHDA and SQIVND (reference sequence). V lost 5 bases, J lost 7 bases, and 15 bases lay in between. The CDR3 totals 14 residues. The CDR3 loop is CASSRSGDQQPQHF. CDR3 nucleotides: TGTGCCAGTAGTCGATCAGGGGATCAGCAGCCCCAGCATTTT.

This clone was detected a few times. The chain has TRBV19 and TRBJ1-2, with D possibly TRBD1 on 6 matching bases. Deletions cut 4 bases from V and 3 bases from J, with 18 bases between. The V gene's germline CDR1 is LNHDA and CDR2 SQIVND (reference sequence). The CDR3 totals 16 residues. The CDR3 loop is CASSTRQASTHYGYTF. CDR3 nucleotides: TGTGCCAGTAGTACCCGACAGGCCTCCACTCACTATGGCTACACCTTC.

The CDR3 nucleotides are TGTGCCAGCAGCTTCGAGGCTAGGACCTACGAGCAGTACTTC. It specifies CASSFEARTYEQYF. This chain connects TRBV5-4 to TRBJ2-7; D uncertain. Between the trimmed V and J ends, which lost 2 bases and 2 bases, there was a span of 11 bases. This CDR3 spans 14 amino acids. Germline V lookup: CDR1 SGHNT, CDR2 YYREEE (reference sequence).

There are a few counts of this clone. The V and J genes are TRBV2 and TRBJ1-1; D is undetermined. This CDR3 has 13 amino acids. Germline CDR1 is SNHLY and CDR2 is FYNNEI. Trimming shortened V by 2 bases and J by 4 bases, and 8 bases separated the two germline ends. CDR3: CASSERTSTEAFF. Written as DNA, the CDR3 is TGTGCCAGCAGTGAAAGAACATCCACTGAAGCTTTCTTT.

This sequence joins TRBV5-6 and TRBJ2-5; D is unresolved. The CDR3 length is 14 residues. Trimming removed 4 bases from V and 9 bases from J, with 19 bases in between. Germline V CDR1 and CDR2: SGHDT, YYEEEE. As DNA, the CDR3 is TGTGCCAGCAGCAAAAAAAATTCCCGGAGACCCCAGTACTTC. This translates into CASSKKNSRRPQYF.

A few counts support this clone. The chain employs TRBV28 and TRBJ1-1; D is unresolved. Germline V gives CDR1 MDHEN, CDR2 SYDVKM. This CDR3 is built from 14 residues. Trimming removed 5 bases at V and 1 base at J, with 11 bases between. The CDR3 coding sequence is TGTGCCAGCAGTCGCCGGCGGCGGAACACTGAAGCTTTCTTT. This sequence encodes CASSRRRRNTEAFF.

V usage is TRBV10-2 and J usage is TRBJ1-1; D unclear. V was pared by 2 bases and J by 2 bases, with 6 bases between. Germline V gene data show CDR1 as WSHSY and CDR2 as SAAADI. There are 13 residues in the CDR3. The DNA for the CDR3 is TGCGCCAGCAGTGAGACGGGAAACACTGAAGCTTTCTTT. Its protein product is CASSETGNTEAFF.

The chain couples TRBV19 to TRBJ1-5, with TRBD1 matching 8 bases. The CDR3 contains 14 residues. CDR1 is LNHDA, CDR2 SQIVND, per germline (reference sequence). With V trimmed by 7 bases and J by 2 bases, 4 bases remained unmatched. The CDR3, as DNA: TGTGCCAGTACTGAGACAGGGGGCAATCAGCCCCAGCATTTT. This translates into CASTETGGNQPQHF.

The J gene is TRBJ1-1, the V gene TRBV3-1 (or the pseudogene TRBV3-2); no reliable D call. V shed 0 bases and J shed 6 bases, with 8 bases lying between them. Germline V gives CDR1 LGHDT, CDR2 YNNKEL (reference sequence). The CDR3 spans 13 residues. The CDR3 region has the DNA TGTGCCAGCAGCCAAGATGCACAGTCTGAAGCTTTCTTT. It is translated as CASSQDAQSEAFF.

The rearrangement joins TRBV7-8 to TRBJ1-1; tentatively, D is TRBD1 (6 bases). The germline gives CDR1 SGHVS, CDR2 FQNEAQ. The CDR3 consists of 15 residues. Trimming took off 4 bases at V and 5 bases at J, with 17 bases between the two ends. The CDR3 here is CASSSGTFGKTEAFF. The CDR3 DNA is TGTGCCAGCAGCTCCGGGACATTCGGTAAGACTGAAGCTTTCTTT.

The chain has TRBV28 and TRBJ2-7; 11 nucleotides align to TRBD1. After removal of 6 bases from V and 5 bases from J, the junction contained 6 bases not matched to a gene. The CDR3 loop spans 14 amino acids. Per germline, CDR1 MDHEN and CDR2 SYDVKM. For the CDR3, the DNA is TGTGCCAGCAGGACCGGACAGGGGGCGCACGAGCAGTACTTC. Translating it yields CASRTGQGAHEQYF.

This chain joins TRBV7-3 and TRBJ2-3, with D hard to call. Trimming took 5 bases from V and 2 from J, leaving 20 bases between them. The CDR3 extends over 17 amino acids. Germline values: CDR1 SGHTA, CDR2 FQGTGA. CDR3 coding DNA: TGTGCCAGCAGCCCCTATTCAAGCCAATTTTCCACAGATACGCAGTATTTT. Translated, it gives CASSPYSSQFSTDTQYF.

This clone was picked up a small number of times. This chain uses TRBV19 with TRBJ1-6; D gene uncertain. Trimming removed 5 bases from V and 10 bases from J, with 15 bases in between. This CDR3 contains 14 residues. Per germline, CDR1 LNHDA and CDR2 SQIVND (reference sequence). Written as DNA, the CDR3 is TGTGCCAGTAGTGAGGGCCGCTGGGAGTCACCCCTCCACTTT. Its protein product is CASSEGRWESPLHF.

The V call is TRBV4-3, the J call TRBJ2-7, with 7 positions matching TRBD2. The germline CDR1 and CDR2 sequences are LGHNA and YSLEER. The CDR3 runs to 15 residues. Trimming cost V 0 bases and J 7 bases; bases outside gene matches: 9. In DNA form, the CDR3 reads TGCGCCAGCAGCCAAGAAACGGGAGGTCCTAGGGAGCAGTACTTC. This gives the protein CASSQETGGPREQYF.

This clone has just one count. CDR3 DNA sequence: TGTGCCAGCAGTGGACAGTTATATAGCAATCAGCCCCAGCATTTT. It codes for CASSGQLYSNQPQHF. The chain couples TRBV2 to TRBJ1-5; tentatively, D is TRBD1 (5 bases). The CDR3 spans 15 residues. From germline, CDR1 is SNHLY and CDR2 FYNNEI. The V end was cut by 4 bases, the J end by 0 bases, with 10 bases between.

The chain couples TRBV5-6 to TRBJ1-2; 9 positions match TRBD1. The germline V gene encodes CDR1 SGHDT and CDR2 YYEEEE. The CDR3 runs 16 residues. The J segment lost 2 bases and the V segment lost 3 bases, leaving 8 bases of the junction unmatched. CDR3: CASSSDYRGPNYGYTF. The CDR3 nucleotides read TGTGCCAGCAGCTCCGATTACAGGGGGCCGAACTATGGCTACACCTTC.

This clone came up a few times. The chain couples TRBV19 to TRBJ1-2; perhaps TRBD1 as D (5 bases). Per germline, CDR1 LNHDA and CDR2 SQIVND (reference sequence). The CDR3 loop spans 12 amino acids. V was clipped by 6 bases and J by 7 bases, with 12 bases between them. In DNA form, the CDR3 reads TGTGCCAGTAGCCGCTTGCAGGGTGGCTACACCTTC. Translation gives CASSRLQGGYTF.